This TCR beta chain was sequenced in a study of blood T cell repertoires in COVID-19. Study at large: Sites across the United States, Italy and Spain contributed samples from acute and convalescent COVID-19. T cells, B-cell-depleted T cells, or PBMCs supplied cDNA or gDNA.

Adults between roughly 18 and 90 years of age took part from 24 US areas. This CDR3 comprises 13 residues. Looked up from germline, CDR1 is SGDLS and CDR2 is YYNGEE. Trimming cost V 4 bases and J 7 bases, with 9 bases left between them. Produced via immunoSEQ multiplex PCR; TCRdb's table is partial and in-frame only. Here the sample spans 180,000 or so clones, about 86% being singletons. The receptor was isolated from a woman in her fifties or sixties in a cohort exposed to, infected with or recovered from COVID-19 (not recorded which). The sequencing sample was made of PBMCs or T cells enriched from blood (not recorded which). This chain joins TRBV9 and TRBJ1-6, with D perhaps matching TRBD1 (6 bases). In nucleotides, the CDR3 is TGTGCCAGCAGCTTCCAGGGGAATTCACCCCTCCACTTT. Translating gives CASSFQGNSPLHF. Full variable domain (remainder filled in from reference TRBV9 and TRBJ1-6): DSGVTQTPKHLITATGQRVTLRCSPRSGDLSVYWYQQSLDQGLQFLIQYYNGEERAKGNILERFSAQQFPDLHSELNLSSLELGDSALYFCASSFQGNSPLHFGNGTRLTVT.